This T cell receptor beta chain was recovered during a study of CD8 T cells in Susac syndrome. cDNA came from roughly 0.5 to 1 ug RNA primed by random hexamers. By means of immunoSEQ multiplex PCR, TCR beta CDR3 spanning 54 Vbeta and 13 Jbeta underwent amplification. TCRdb passed the immunoSEQ multiplex PCR reads through MiXCR, listing each CDR3 protein once. The sample has about 130,000 distinct CDR3 sequences, just under 95% seen once. V was trimmed by 3 bases and J by 3 bases, leaving 13 bases between them. CDR1 and CDR2 (germline): SGDLS, YYNGEE. This CDR3 is 15 amino acids long. This TCR was sampled from a human donor with Susac syndrome. This chain connects TRBV9 to TRBJ2-1; D may correspond to TRBD1 or TRBD2 (5 bases each). The specimen sequenced was CD8+ T cells from PBMCs. The CDR3 is CASSDNGANYNEQFF. CDR3 in DNA: TGTGCCAGCAGCGATAACGGGGCTAACTACAATGAGCAGTTCTTC.